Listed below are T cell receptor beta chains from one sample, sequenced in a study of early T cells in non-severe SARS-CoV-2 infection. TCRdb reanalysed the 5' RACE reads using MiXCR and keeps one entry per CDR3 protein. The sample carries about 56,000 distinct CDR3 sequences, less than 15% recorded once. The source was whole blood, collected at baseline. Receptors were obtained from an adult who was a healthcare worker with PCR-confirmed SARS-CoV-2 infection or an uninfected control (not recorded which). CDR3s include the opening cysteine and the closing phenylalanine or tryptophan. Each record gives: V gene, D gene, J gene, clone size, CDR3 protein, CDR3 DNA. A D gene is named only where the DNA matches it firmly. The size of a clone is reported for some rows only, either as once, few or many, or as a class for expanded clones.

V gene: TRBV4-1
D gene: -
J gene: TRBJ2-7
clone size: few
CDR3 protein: CASRPLQHSYEQYF
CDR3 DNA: TGCGCCAGCAGACCTCTTCAGCACTCCTACGAGCAGTACTTC

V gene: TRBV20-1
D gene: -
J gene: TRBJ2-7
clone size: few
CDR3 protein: CSARRWGRSYEQYF
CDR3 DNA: TGCAGTGCTAGGCGATGGGGAAGGTCCTACGAGCAGTACTTC

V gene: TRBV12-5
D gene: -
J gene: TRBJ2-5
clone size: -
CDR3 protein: CASGPPYEPVETQYF
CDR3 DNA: TGTGCTAGTGGTCCTCCCTACGAGCCCGTGGAGACCCAGTACTTC

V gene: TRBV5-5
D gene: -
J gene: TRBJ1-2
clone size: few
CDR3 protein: CASSQIPANYGYTF
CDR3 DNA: TGTGCCAGCAGCCAAATTCCCGCGAACTATGGCTACACCTTC

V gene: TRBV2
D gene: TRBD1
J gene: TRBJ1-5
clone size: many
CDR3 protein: CASSLGGGNQPQHF
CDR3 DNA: TGTGCCAGCAGCCTAGGGGGCGGGAATCAGCCCCAGCATTTT

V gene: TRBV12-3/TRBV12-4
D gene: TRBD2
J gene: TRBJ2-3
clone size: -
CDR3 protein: CASSTIAGTQYF
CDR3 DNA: TGTGCCAGCAGTACCATAGCGGGCACGCAGTATTTT

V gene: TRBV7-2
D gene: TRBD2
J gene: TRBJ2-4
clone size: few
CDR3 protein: CASSGGTSGGQNIQYF
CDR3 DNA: TGTGCCAGCAGCGGTGGGACTAGCGGGGGGCAAAACATTCAGTACTTC

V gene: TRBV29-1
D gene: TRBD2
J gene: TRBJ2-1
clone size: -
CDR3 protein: CSVAGGAAPNEQFF
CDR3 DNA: TGCAGCGTTGCGGGGGGGGCAGCACCGAATGAGCAGTTCTTC

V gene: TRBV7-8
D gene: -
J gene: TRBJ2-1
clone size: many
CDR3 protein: CASSLQGAGGDEQFF
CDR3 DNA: TGTGCCAGCAGCCTACAGGGTGCAGGTGGCGATGAGCAGTTCTTC

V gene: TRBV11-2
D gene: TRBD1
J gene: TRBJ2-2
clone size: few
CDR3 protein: CASSLIRTGGTGELFF
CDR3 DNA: TGTGCCAGCAGCTTAATACGGACAGGGGGCACCGGGGAGCTGTTTTTT

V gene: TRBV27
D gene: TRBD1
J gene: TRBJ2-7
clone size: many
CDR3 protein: CASSPGDLDRWYF
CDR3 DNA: TGTGCCAGCAGCCCCGGAGACTTGGACAGGTGGTACTTC

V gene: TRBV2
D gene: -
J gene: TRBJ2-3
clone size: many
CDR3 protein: CASTYEASTDTQYF
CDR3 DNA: TGTGCCAGCACGTATGAGGCTAGCACAGATACGCAGTATTTT

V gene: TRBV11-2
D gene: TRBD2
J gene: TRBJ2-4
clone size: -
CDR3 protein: CASSSGTSGRAGPNIQYF
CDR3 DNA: TGTGCCAGCAGCTCGGGGACTAGCGGGAGGGCCGGACCAAACATTCAGTACTTC

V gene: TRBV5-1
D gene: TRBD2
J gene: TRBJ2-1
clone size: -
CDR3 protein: CASSLLTSGSTGEQFF
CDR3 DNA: TGCGCCAGCAGCTTACTTACTAGCGGGAGTACGGGTGAGCAGTTCTTC

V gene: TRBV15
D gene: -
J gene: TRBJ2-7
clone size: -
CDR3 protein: CATSRDRATYEQYF
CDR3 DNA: TGTGCCACCAGCAGAGATCGAGCGACTTACGAGCAGTACTTC

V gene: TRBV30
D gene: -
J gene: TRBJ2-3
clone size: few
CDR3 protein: CAWSGPIKSTDTQYF
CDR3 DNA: TGTGCCTGGAGTGGACCAATAAAAAGCACAGATACGCAGTATTTT

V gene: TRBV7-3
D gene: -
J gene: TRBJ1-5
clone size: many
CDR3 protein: CASSSTGPRQPQHF
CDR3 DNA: TGTGCCAGCAGCTCGACCGGGCCCAGGCAGCCCCAGCATTTT

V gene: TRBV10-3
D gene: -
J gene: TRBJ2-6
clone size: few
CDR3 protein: CAISDQGAGANVLTF
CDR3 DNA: TGTGCCATCAGTGATCAGGGCGCTGGGGCCAACGTCCTGACTTTC

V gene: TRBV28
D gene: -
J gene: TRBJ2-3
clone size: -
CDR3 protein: CASSNGGGHTDTQYF
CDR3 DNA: TGTGCCAGCAGTAACGGGGGTGGGCATACAGATACGCAGTATTTT

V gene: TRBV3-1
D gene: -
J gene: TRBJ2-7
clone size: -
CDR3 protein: CAAGGQRGYEQYF
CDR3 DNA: TGTGCCGCCGGGGGGCAAAGGGGCTACGAGCAGTACTTC